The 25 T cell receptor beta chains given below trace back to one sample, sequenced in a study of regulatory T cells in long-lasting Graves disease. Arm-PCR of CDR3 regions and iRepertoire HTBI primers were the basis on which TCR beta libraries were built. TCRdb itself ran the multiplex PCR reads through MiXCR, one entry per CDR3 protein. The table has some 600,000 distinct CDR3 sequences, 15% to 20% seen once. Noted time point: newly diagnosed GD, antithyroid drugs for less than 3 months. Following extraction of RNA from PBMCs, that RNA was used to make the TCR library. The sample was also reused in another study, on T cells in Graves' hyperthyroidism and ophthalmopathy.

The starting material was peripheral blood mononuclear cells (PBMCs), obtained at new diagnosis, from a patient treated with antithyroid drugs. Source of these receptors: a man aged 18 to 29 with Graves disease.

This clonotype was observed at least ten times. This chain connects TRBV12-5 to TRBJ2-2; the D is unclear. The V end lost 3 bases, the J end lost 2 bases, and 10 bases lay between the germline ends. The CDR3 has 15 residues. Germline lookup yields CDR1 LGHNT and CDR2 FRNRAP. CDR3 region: CASGLGRLNTGELFF. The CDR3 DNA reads TGTGCTAGTGGTTTAGGCAGGCTTAACACCGGGGAGCTGTTTTTT.

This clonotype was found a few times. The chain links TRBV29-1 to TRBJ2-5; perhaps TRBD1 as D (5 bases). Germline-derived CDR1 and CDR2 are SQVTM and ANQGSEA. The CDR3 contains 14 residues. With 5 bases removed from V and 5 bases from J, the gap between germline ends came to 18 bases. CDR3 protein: CSVQAGRSRETQYF. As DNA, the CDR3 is TGCAGCGTTCAGGCAGGGCGGTCTAGGGAGACCCAGTACTTC.

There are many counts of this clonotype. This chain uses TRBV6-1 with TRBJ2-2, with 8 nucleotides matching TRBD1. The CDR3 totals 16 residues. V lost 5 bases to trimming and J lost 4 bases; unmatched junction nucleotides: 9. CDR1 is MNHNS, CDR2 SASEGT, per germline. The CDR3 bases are TGTGCCAGCAGTACCCGGACAGGGATAGGCACCGGGGAGCTGTTTTTT. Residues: CASSTRTGIGTGELFF.

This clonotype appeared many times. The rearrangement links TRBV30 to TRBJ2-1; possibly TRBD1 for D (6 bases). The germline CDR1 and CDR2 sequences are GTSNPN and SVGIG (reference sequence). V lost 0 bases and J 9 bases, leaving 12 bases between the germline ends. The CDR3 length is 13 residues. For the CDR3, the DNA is TGTGCCTGGAGTGTTACAGGGCTGGGTGAGCAGTTCTTC. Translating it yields CAWSVTGLGEQFF.

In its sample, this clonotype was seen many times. CDR3 protein: CASSRFTEGLGETQYF. The DNA of the CDR3 is TGCGCCAGCAGCCGGTTCACGGAGGGCCTTGGTGAGACCCAGTACTTC. The chain joins TRBV5-1 to TRBJ2-5; D might be TRBD2 (6 bases). The ends were cut back, 4 bases at V and 5 bases at J, with 21 bases in the middle. Germline assignment: CDR1 SGHRS and CDR2 YFSETQ. This CDR3 has 16 residues. Complete variable domain (other parts from reference TRBV5-1 and TRBJ2-5): KAGVTQTPRYLIKTRGQQVTLSCSPISGHRSVSWYQQTPGQGLQFLFEYFSETQRNKGNFPGRFSGRQFSNSRSEMNVSTLELGDSALYLCASSRFTEGLGETQYFGPGTRLLVL.

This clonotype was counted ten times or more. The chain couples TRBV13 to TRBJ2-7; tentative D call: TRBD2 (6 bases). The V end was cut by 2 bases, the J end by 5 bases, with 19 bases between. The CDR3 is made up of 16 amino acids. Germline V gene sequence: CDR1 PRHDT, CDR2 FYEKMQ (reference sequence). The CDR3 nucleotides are TGTGCCAGCAGCTTACCAGCGGGTCCCACCGGGGACGAGCAGTACTTC. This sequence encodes CASSLPAGPTGDEQYF.

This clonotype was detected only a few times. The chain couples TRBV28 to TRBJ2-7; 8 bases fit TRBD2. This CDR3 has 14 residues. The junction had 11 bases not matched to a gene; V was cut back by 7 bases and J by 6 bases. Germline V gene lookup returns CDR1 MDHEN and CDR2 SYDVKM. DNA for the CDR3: TGTGCCAGCACTCCCCGGGGGGGTCTTCTCGAGCAGTACTTC. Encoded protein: CASTPRGGLLEQYF.

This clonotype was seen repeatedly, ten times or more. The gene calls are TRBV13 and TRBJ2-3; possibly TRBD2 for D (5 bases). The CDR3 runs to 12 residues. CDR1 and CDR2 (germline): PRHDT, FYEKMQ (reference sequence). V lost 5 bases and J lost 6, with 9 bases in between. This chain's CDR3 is CASSRSGDTQYF. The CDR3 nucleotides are TGTGCCAGCAGCCGGTCGGGGGATACGCAGTATTTT. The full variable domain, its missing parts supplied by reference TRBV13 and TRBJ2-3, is AAGVIQSPRHLIKEKRETATLKCYPIPRHDTVYWYQQGPGQDPQFLISFYEKMQSDKGSIPDRFSAQQFSDYHSELNMSSLELGDSALYFCASSRSGDTQYFGPGTRLTVL.

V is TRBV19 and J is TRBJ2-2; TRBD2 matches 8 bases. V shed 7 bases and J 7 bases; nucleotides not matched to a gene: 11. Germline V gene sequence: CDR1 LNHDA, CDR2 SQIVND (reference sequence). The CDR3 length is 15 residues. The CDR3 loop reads CASTQRSGSIGELFF. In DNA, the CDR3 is TGTGCCAGTACCCAGAGGAGCGGGAGTATCGGGGAGCTGTTTTTT.

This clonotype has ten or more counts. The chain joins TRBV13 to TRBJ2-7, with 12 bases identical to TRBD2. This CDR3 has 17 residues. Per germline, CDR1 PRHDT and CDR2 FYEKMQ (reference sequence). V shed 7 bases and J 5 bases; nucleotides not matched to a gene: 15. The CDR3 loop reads CASTVGPSGRALDEQYF. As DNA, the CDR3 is TGTGCCAGCACCGTTGGGCCTAGCGGGAGGGCCCTCGACGAGCAGTACTTC.

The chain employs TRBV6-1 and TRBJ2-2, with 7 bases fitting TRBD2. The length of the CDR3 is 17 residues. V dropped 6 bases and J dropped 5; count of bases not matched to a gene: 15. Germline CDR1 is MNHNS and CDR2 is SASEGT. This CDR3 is CASRIPAGVIRTGELFF. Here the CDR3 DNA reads TGTGCCAGCAGAATCCCTGCGGGGGTAATACGGACCGGGGAGCTGTTTTTT.

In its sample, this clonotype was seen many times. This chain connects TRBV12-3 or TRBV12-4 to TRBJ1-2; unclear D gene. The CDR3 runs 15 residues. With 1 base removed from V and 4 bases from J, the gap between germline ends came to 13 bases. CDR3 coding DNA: TGTGCCAGCAGTTTAGTTTTAGCAGGAACCTATGGCTACACCTTC. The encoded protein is CASSLVLAGTYGYTF.

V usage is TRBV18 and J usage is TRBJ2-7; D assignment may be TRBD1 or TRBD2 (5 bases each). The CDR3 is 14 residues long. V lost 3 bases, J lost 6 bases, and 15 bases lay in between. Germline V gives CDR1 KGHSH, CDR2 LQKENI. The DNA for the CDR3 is TGTGCCAGCTCACCGGACGGGACCGGAGGCGAGCAGTACTTC. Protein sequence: CASSPDGTGGEQYF.

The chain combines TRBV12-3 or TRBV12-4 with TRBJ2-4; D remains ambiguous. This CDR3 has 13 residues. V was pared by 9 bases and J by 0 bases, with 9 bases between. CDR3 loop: CASRVVAKNIQYF. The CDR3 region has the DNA TGTGCCAGTCGTGTCGTAGCCAAAAACATTCAGTACTTC.

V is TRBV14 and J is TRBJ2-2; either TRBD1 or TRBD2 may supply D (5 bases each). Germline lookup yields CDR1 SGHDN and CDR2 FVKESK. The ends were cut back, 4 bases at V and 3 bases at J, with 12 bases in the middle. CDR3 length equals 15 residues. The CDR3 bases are TGTGCCAGCAGCCCTAGCAGGGTAGACACCGGGGAGCTGTTTTTT. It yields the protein CASSPSRVDTGELFF.

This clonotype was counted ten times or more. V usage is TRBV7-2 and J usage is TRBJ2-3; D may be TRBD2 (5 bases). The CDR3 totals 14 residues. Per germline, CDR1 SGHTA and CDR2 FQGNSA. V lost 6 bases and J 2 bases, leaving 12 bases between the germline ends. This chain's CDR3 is CASRITRDTDTQYF. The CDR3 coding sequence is TGTGCCAGCAGGATTACGAGGGACACAGATACGCAGTATTTT.

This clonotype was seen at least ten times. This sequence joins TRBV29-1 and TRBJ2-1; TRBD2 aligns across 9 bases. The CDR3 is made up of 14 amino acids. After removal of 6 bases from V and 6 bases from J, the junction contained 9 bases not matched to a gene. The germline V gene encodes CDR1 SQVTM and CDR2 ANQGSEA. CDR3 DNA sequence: TGCAGCGTCGAGGGTCTAGCGGGACCCAATGAGCAGTTCTTC. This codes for CSVEGLAGPNEQFF.

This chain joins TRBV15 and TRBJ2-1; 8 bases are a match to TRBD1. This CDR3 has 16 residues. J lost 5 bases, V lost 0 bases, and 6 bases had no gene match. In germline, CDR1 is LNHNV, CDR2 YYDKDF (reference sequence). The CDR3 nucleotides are TGTGCCACCAGCAGAGAGGGCAGGGGGCATGACAATGAGCAGTTCTTC. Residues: CATSREGRGHDNEQFF. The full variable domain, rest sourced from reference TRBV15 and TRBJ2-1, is DAMVIQNPRYQVTQFGKPVTLSCSQTLNHNVMYWYQQKSSQAPKLLFHYYDKDFNNEADTPDNFQSRRPNTSFCFLDIRSPGLGDTAMYLCATSREGRGHDNEQFFGPGTRLTVL.

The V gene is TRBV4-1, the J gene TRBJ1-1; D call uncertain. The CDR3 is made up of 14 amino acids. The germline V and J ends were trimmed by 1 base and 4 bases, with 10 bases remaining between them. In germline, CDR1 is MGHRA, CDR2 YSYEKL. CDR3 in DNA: TGCGCCAGCAGCCAAGCATCAGGTAGCACTGAAGCTTTCTTT. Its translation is CASSQASGSTEAFF.

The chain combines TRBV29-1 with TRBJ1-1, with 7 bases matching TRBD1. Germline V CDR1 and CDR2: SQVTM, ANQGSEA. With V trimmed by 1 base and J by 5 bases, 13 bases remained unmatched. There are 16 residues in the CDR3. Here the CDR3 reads CSVEGRRRGRHTEAFF. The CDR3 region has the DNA TGCAGCGTTGAAGGACGTCGCAGGGGGAGGCATACTGAAGCTTTCTTT.

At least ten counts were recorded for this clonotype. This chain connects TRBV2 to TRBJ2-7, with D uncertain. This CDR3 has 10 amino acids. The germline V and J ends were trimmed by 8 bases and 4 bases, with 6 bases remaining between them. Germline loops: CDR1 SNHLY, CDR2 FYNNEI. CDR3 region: CASANYEQYF. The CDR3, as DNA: TGTGCCAGCGCCAATTACGAGCAGTACTTC.

The CDR3 reads CASSPRAREGDTQYF. CDR3 sequence (DNA): TGTGCCAGCAGCCCTAGGGCTCGAGAGGGAGATACGCAGTATTTT. The chain couples TRBV7-6 to TRBJ2-3, with a tentative D call TRBD2 (5 bases). CDR1 is SGHVS, CDR2 FNYEAQ, per germline. V lost 5 bases and J 5 bases, leaving 17 bases between the germline ends. This CDR3 comprises 15 residues.

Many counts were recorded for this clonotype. CDR3 DNA sequence: TGTGCCAGCAGCTTGGTCGGGGAACAAGAGACCCAGTACTTC. Translated, it gives CASSLVGEQETQYF. This sequence joins TRBV5-6 and TRBJ2-5, with a tentative D call TRBD2 (5 bases). The CDR3 runs 14 residues. Germline V gene lookup returns CDR1 SGHDT and CDR2 YYEEEE. The V end lost 0 bases, the J end lost 2 bases, and 8 bases lay between the germline ends.

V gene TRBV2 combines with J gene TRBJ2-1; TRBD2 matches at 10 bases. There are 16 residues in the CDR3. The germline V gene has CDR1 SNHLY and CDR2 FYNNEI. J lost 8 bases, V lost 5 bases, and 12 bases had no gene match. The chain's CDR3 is CASSTLPQREGDEQFF. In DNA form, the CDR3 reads TGTGCCAGCAGTACCCTCCCCCAGCGGGAGGGCGATGAGCAGTTCTTC.

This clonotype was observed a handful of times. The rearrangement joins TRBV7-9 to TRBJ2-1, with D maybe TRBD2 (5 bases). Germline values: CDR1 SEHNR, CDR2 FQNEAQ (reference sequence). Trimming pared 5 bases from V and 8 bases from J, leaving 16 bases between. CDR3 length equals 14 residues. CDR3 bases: TGTGCCAGCAGCCCACCTGGGAGAGCGGATGAGCAGTTCTTC. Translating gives CASSPPGRADEQFF.